The rows below give T cell receptor beta chains drawn from one sample of a study of blood T cell repertoires in COVID-19. Method: immunoSEQ multiplex PCR; TCRdb's copy keeps in-frame clones and lacks some. In the table there are over 200,000 clones, about 91% of which are singletons. Sample: peripheral blood. Receptors originate from a man aged 25-45 years with acute or convalescent COVID-19. Each CDR3 is given with its conserved first and last residue. Each record gives: J gene, D gene, CDR3 length, clone size, V gene, CDR3 DNA, CDR3 protein. D genes are given only for firm matches. Clone size, where shown, is once, few, many, or a class for clones that have expanded.

>TRBJ2-5|TRBD2|17|.|TRBV4-1
TGCGCCAGCAGCCGAGGACTAGCGGGGAGGATTCAAGAGACCCAGTACTTC
CASSRGLAGRIQETQYF
>TRBJ2-5|TRBD1|13|.|TRBV6-2/TRBV6-3
TGTGCCAGCAGTTTCGGACAGGGGAAGACCCAGTACTTC
CASSFGQGKTQYF
>TRBJ1-1|.|14|.|TRBV5-1
TGCGCCAGCAGCCTACAATCGGACAAAAGTGGAGCTTTCTTT
CASSLQSDKSGAFF
>TRBJ2-7|.|14|.|TRBV25-1
TGTGCCAGCAGTGAACAGGGGATCTCCTACGAGCAGTACTTC
CASSEQGISYEQYF
>TRBJ2-7|.|15|.|TRBV5-1
TGCGCCAGCTCGAGGGAGGAAACGGGGTCCTACGAGCAGTACTTC
CASSREETGSYEQYF
>TRBJ2-1|TRBD2|15|.|TRBV14
TGTGCCAGCAGCCAAGTGACGGGGGGTCGGTATGAGCAGTTCTTC
CASSQVTGGRYEQFF
>TRBJ2-2|.|14|.|TRBV4-1
TGCGCCAGCAGCCCTGTTTCAGGAACCGGGGAGCTGTTTTTT
CASSPVSGTGELFF
>TRBJ1-2|.|12|.|TRBV3-1/TRBV3-2
TGTGCCAGCAGCCAACTCATCGGACTAACCGCCTTC
CASSQLIGLTAF
>TRBJ2-7|.|12|.|TRBV28
TGTGCCAGCAGTTTCGGGTTCAACGAGCAGTACTTC
CASSFGFNEQYF
>TRBJ2-3|TRBD2|13|.|TRBV5-6
TGTGCCAGCAGCTTGACTAGCGGGGATACGCAGTATTTT
CASSLTSGDTQYF
>TRBJ2-5|TRBD2|16|.|TRBV7-2
TGTGCCAGCAGCTTATTCGGCGGGGGGGCCTCGGAGACCCAGTACTTC
CASSLFGGGASETQYF
>TRBJ2-1|TRBD2|15|.|TRBV24-1
TGTGCCACCAGTGACACGACTAGCGTGGGCCATGAGCAGTTCTTC
CATSDTTSVGHEQFF
>TRBJ1-2|.|12|once|TRBV19
TGTGCCAGCACCTCCAGGGACTATGGCTACACCTTC
CASTSRDYGYTF
>TRBJ2-3|.|15|.|TRBV27
TGTGCCAGCAGACTCCCGGGACTTAACACAGATACGCAGTATTTT
CASRLPGLNTDTQYF
>TRBJ2-1|TRBD2|17|.|TRBV20-1
TGCAGTGCTAGTGCGGGACTAGCGGGAAGATCCTACAATGAGCAGTTCTTC
CSASAGLAGRSYNEQFF
>TRBJ2-1|.|14|once|TRBV11-2
TGTGCCAGCAGCTCACCCCCGGTTGTATCCCTACAGTTCTTC
CASSSPPVVSLQFF
>TRBJ2-2|.|14|.|TRBV2
TGTGCCAGCAGTGTAACCAGGAAAACCGGGGAGCTGTTTTTT
CASSVTRKTGELFF
>TRBJ2-2|TRBD1|15|.|TRBV11-3
TGTGCCAGCAGCCGAGACAGGGGGACGGACGGGGAGCTGTTTTTT
CASSRDRGTDGELFF
>TRBJ1-3|.|15|.|TRBV30
TGTGCCTGGAGGTACGGGTTTTCCTCTGGAAACACCATATATTTT
CAWRYGFSSGNTIYF
>TRBJ2-3|.|18|.|TRBV19
TGTGCCAGTAGTCTAAGGCCCGGTCGGGGTTTTAGGTCAGATACGCAGTATTTT
CASSLRPGRGFRSDTQYF
>TRBJ1-2|.|14|.|TRBV4-2
TGTGCCAGCAGCCAAGAACGGGGTTTGAGTGGCTATACCTTC
CASSQERGLSGYTF
>TRBJ2-3|TRBD2|14|.|TRBV5-1
TGCGCCAGCAGCTTTAGCGGGGAGACAGATACGCAGTATTTT
CASSFSGETDTQYF
>TRBJ1-1|.|16|.|TRBV19
TGTGCCAGTACTGACTACGGGGGGGGAGCTAACACTGAAGCTTTCTTT
CASTDYGGGANTEAFF
>TRBJ1-3|.|14|.|TRBV6-1
TGTGCCAGCATCCCGGGGGGCTCTGGAAACACCATATATTTT
CASIPGGSGNTIYF
>TRBJ2-1|TRBD2|15|.|TRBV15
TGTGCCACCAGCAAACGGAGCGGGGAGTACAATGAGCAGTTCTTC
CATSKRSGEYNEQFF
>TRBJ1-1|.|13|.|TRBV30
TGTGCCTGGAGCAGAACAGCCAACACTGAAGCTTTCTTT
CAWSRTANTEAFF
>TRBJ2-6|.|15|.|TRBV4-1
TGCGCCAGCAGCCAAGACCTCTCTGGGGCCAACGTCCTGACTTTC
CASSQDLSGANVLTF
>TRBJ2-7|.|15|.|TRBV4-1
TGCGCCAGCAGCCAAGATCTAAACAGGGACTACGAGCAGTACTTC
CASSQDLNRDYEQYF